The sequence of this TCR beta chain was determined in a study of control samples from healthy donors and cancer patients. Clones were read by immunoSEQ multiplex PCR, and TCRdb kept only the in-frame ones, dropping some. The sample holds 90,000 to 150,000 clones; just under 90% are singletons and the top ten take over 10%. In germline, CDR1 is SGDLS, CDR2 YYNGEE. J gave up 5 bases and V 0 bases, and 5 bases lay outside the gene matches. The CDR3 runs to 15 residues. The sequence was collected from a man aged 25-45 years in good health. This chain links TRBV9 with TRBJ2-5; TRBD2 agrees at 9 bases. The sequenced sample consisted of blood. The chain's CDR3 is CASSVEGGGAETQYF. The DNA for the CDR3 is TGTGCCAGCAGCGTAGAAGGCGGGGGGGCGGAGACCCAGTACTTC.